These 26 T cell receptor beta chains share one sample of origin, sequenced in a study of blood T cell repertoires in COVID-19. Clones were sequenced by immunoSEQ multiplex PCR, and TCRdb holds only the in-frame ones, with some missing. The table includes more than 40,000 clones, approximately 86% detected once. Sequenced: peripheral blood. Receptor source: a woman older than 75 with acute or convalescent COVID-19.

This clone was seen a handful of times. CDR3 in DNA: TGCAGCGTTGTCCCAACTGGGGGGGCTAACTATGGCTACACCTTC. It translates to CSVVPTGGANYGYTF. The genes are TRBV29-1 and TRBJ1-2; D might be TRBD1 (5 bases). V dropped 4 bases and J dropped 0 bases, with 15 bases sitting between them. The CDR3 has 15 amino acids. Germline V gene lookup returns CDR1 SQVTM and CDR2 ANQGSEA.

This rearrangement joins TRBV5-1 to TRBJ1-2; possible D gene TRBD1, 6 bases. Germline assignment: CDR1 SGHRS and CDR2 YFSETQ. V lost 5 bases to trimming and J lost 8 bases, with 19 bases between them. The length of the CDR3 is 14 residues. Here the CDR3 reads CASSFQLGTGGYTF. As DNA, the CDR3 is TGCGCCAGCAGTTTTCAGCTGGGAACAGGGGGCTACACCTTC.

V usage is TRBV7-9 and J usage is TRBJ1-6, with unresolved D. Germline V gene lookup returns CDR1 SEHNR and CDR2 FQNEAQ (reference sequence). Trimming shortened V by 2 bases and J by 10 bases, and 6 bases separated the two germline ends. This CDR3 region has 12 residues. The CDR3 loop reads CASSLNLSPLHF. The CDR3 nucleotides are TGTGCCAGCAGCTTAAATCTCTCACCCCTCCACTTT.

Here the CDR3 reads CASRLRVPYDTEAFF. In DNA, the CDR3 is TGTGCCAGCAGACTCCGGGTCCCATACGACACTGAAGCTTTCTTT. The genes are TRBV11-1 and TRBJ1-1; D gene ambiguous. V was clipped by 6 bases and J by 3 bases, with 17 bases between them. Germline CDR1 and CDR2: SGHAT and FQDESV (reference sequence). The CDR3 has 15 amino acids.

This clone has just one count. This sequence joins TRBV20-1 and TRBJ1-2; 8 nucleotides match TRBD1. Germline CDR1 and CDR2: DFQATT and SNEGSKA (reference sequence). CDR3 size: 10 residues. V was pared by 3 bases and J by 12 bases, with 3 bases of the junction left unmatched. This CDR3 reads CSAREQGDTF. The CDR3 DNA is TGCAGTGCTAGGGAACAGGGGGACACCTTC.

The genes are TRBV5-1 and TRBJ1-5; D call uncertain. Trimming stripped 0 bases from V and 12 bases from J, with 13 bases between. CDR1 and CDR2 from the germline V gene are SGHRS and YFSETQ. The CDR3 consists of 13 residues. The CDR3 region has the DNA TGCGCCAGCAGCTTGGAAGGCAGTGCGGTCCAGCATTTT. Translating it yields CASSLEGSAVQHF.

The CDR3 loop reads CASSPGTSKLGPQHF. The DNA for the CDR3 is TGTGCCAGCAGCCCCGGGACATCTAAGCTGGGGCCCCAGCATTTT. This chain joins TRBV6-5 and TRBJ1-5; maybe TRBD1 (6 bases). V was pared by 6 bases and J by 9 bases, with 21 bases between. This CDR3 contains 15 residues. The germline V gene encodes CDR1 MNHEY and CDR2 SVGAGI.

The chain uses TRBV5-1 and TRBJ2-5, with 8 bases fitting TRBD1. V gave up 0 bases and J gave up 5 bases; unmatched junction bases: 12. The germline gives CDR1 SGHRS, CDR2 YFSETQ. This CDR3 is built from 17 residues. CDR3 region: CASSLGSGQGGRETQYF. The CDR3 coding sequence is TGCGCCAGCAGCTTGGGATCTGGACAGGGAGGTCGTGAGACCCAGTACTTC. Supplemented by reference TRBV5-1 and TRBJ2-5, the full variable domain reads KAGVTQTPRYLIKTRGQQVTLSCSPISGHRSVSWYQQTPGQGLQFLFEYFSETQRNKGNFPGRFSGRQFSNSRSEMNVSTLELGDSALYLCASSLGSGQGGRETQYFGPGTRLLVL.

This CDR3 reads CASGFDLNTGELFF. DNA of the CDR3: TGTGCCAGCGGCTTTGACTTGAACACCGGGGAGCTGTTTTTT. The chain employs TRBV27 and TRBJ2-2; no firm D call. Germline loops: CDR1 MNHEY, CDR2 SMNVEV (reference sequence). V lost 8 bases to trimming and J lost 1 base, with 11 bases between them. The CDR3 contains 14 residues.

The CDR3 loop is CASSRRDLIYNEQFF. Written as DNA, the CDR3 is TGTGCCAGCAGCCGCCGGGACTTGATTTACAATGAGCAGTTCTTC. The rearrangement links TRBV13 to TRBJ2-1; tentative D call: TRBD2 (6 bases). The V and J ends lost 5 bases and 4 bases respectively, with 15 bases between them. This CDR3 contains 15 residues. Germline assignment: CDR1 PRHDT and CDR2 FYEKMQ (reference sequence).

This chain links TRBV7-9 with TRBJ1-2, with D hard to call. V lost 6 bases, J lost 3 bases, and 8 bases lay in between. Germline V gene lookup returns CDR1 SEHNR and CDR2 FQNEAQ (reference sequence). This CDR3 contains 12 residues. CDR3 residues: CASSLDYYGYTF. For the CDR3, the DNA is TGTGCCAGCAGTCTGGACTACTATGGCTACACCTTC.

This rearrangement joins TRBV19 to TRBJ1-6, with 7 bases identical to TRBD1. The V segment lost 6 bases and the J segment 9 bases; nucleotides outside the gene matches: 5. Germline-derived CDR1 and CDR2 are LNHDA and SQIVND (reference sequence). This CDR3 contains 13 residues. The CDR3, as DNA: TGTGCCAGTAGCCCGACAGGGCTTTCACCCCTCCACTTT. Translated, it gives CASSPTGLSPLHF.

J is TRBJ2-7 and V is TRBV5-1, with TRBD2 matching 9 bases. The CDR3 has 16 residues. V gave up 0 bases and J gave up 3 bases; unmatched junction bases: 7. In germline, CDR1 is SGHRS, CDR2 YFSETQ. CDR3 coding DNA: TGCGCCAGCAGCTTGGCGGCGGGACTAGCTGTCTACGAGCAGTACTTC. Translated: CASSLAAGLAVYEQYF.

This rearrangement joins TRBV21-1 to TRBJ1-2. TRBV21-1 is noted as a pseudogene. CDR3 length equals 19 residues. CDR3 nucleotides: TGTGCCAGCAGCCCATCTCGTGGGGCGTGGGGGGAAAGGTACTATGGCTACACCTTC. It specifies CASSPSRGAWGERYYGYTF.

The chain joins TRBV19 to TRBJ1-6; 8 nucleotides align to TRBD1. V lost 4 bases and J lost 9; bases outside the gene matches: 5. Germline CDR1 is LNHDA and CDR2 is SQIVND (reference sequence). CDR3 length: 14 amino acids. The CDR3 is CASSTGGVGSPLHF. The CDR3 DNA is TGTGCCAGTAGTACAGGGGGCGTAGGTTCACCCCTCCACTTT.

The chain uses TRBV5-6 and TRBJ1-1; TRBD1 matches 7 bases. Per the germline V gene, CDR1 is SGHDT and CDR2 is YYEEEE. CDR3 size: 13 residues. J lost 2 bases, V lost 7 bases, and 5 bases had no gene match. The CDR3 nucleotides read TGTGCCAGCCCAGGGGGTTTAAACACTGAAGCTTTCTTT. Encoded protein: CASPGGLNTEAFF.

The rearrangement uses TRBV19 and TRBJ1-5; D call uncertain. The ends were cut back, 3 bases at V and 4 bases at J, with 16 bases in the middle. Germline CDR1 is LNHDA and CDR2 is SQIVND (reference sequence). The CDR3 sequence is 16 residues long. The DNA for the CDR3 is TGTGCCAGTAGTATGGTGTTCGGGGTAGGTAATCAGCCCCAGCATTTT. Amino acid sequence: CASSMVFGVGNQPQHF.

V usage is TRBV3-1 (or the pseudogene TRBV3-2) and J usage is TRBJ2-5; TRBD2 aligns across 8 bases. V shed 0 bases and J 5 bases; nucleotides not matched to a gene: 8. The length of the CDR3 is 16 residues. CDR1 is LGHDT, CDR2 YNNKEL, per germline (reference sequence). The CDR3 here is CASSQEIQRGRETQYF. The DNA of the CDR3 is TGTGCCAGCAGCCAAGAAATCCAGCGGGGGAGGGAGACCCAGTACTTC.

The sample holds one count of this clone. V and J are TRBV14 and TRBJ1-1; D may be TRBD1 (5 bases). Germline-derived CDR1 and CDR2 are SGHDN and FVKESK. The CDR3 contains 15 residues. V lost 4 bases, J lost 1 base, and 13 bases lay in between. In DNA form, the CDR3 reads TGTGCCAGCAGCCTGGGGGGTGCCAGGAACACTGAAGCTTTCTTT. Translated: CASSLGGARNTEAFF.

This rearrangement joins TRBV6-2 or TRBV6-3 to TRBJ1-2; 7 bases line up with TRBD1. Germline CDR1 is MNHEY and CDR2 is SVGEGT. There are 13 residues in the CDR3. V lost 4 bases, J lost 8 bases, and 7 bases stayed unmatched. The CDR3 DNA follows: TGTGCCAGCAGTTCGAACAGGGGACGGGGCTACACCTTC. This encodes CASSSNRGRGYTF.

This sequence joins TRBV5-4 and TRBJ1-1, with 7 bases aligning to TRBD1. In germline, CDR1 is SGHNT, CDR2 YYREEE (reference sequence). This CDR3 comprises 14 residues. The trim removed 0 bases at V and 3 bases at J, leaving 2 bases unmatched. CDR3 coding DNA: TGTGCCAGCAGCTTGGACAGGGGCGACACTGAAGCTTTCTTT. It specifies CASSLDRGDTEAFF.

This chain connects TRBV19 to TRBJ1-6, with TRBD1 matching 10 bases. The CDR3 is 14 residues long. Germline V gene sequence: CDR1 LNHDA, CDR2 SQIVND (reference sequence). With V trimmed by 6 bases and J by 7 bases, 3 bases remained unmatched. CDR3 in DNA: TGTGCCAGTAGCGAGACAGGGGGCAATTCACCCCTCCACTTT. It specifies CASSETGGNSPLHF.

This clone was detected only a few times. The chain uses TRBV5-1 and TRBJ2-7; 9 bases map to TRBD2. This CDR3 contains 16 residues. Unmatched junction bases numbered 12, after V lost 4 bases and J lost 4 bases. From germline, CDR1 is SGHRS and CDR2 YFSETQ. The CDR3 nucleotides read TGCGCCAGCAGCCCCGGTCCGGCGGGGGGGACTTACGAGCAGTACTTC. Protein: CASSPGPAGGTYEQYF. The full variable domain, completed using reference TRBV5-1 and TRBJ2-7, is KAGVTQTPRYLIKTRGQQVTLSCSPISGHRSVSWYQQTPGQGLQFLFEYFSETQRNKGNFPGRFSGRQFSNSRSEMNVSTLELGDSALYLCASSPGPAGGTYEQYFGPGTRLTVT.

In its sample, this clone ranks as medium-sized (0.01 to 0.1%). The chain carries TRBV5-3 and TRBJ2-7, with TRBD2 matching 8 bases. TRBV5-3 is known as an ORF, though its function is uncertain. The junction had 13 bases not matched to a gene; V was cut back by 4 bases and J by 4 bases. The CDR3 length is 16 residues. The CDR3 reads CARSLKHGTSCYEQYF. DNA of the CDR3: TGTGCCAGAAGCCTGAAACACGGGACTAGTTGTTACGAGCAGTACTTC.

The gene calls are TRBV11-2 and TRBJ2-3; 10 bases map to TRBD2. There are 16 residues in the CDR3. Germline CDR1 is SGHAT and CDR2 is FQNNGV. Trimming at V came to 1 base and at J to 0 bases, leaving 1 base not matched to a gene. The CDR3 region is CASSLGTSGSTDTQYF. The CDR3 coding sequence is TGTGCCAGCAGCTTAGGGACTAGCGGAAGCACAGATACGCAGTATTTT.

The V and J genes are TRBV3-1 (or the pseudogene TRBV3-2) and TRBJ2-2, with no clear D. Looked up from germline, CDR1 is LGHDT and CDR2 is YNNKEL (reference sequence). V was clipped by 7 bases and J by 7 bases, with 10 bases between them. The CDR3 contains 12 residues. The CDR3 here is CASTLSDGELFF. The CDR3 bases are TGTGCCAGCACCCTAAGCGACGGGGAGCTGTTTTTT.